This T cell receptor beta chain was sequenced during a study of OX40 agonist ivuxolimab in advanced cancers. At the level of the whole study: Ivuxolimab was an agonistic, fully human IgG2 monoclonal antibody directed against OX40 (CD134), a costimulatory receptor. Partial responses occurred in three dose-escalation patients: two with cutaneous melanoma and one with hepatocellular carcinoma. The paper covers the monotherapy dose-escalation part of the phase I ivuxolimab trial, which included N of about 51 patients. A male proportion of nearly 85% and a mean age of approximately 61 years, ranging from 23 to 79, were recorded for the dose-escalation cohort. Patients were allowed to have had prior anti-PD-1, anti-PD-L1 or anti-CTLA-4 therapy, and around two fifths of the dose-escalation patients had been treated with checkpoint inhibitors. Peripheral TCRbeta sequencing was intended to test whether TCR sequence diversity was altered and clonal T-cell expansion was caused by ivuxolimab. Intravenous ivuxolimab was administered to patients every 2 weeks at six dose levels: 0.01, 0.1, 0.3, 1.5, 3 and 10 mg/kg. Of the roughly 51 dose-escalation patients, hepatocellular carcinoma was present in about 20, melanoma in roughly 15, renal cell carcinoma in 9 and head and neck cancer in 9. The study at large found these results: In the 0.1-3.0 mg/kg groups, partial responders were among the patients with the lowest normalized peripheral clonal expansion, particularly in CD8+ T cells. After ivuxolimab, more expanded clones were found on average in CD8+ T cells than in CD4+ T cells. The antigen specificity of the peripheral T cells that underwent clonal expansion was not determined. At doses of 0.1 to 3.0 mg/kg, clonal expansion of both CD4+ and CD8+ T cells in blood was seen between baseline and week 6. Low levels of normalized T-cell clonal expansion were also shown by some nonresponding patients.

Genomic DNA was isolated from the sorted cells so that the TCRbeta CDR3 region could be sequenced. TCRbeta CDR3 regions were sequenced using the immunoSEQ Assay. What TCRdb holds here is the immuneACCESS table cut down to in-frame rearrangements. Part of the clones is not present; checked against another copy, under half of the missing clones reflect an unresolved V gene, and the others are unexplained. This sample lists tens of thousands of clones; about 88% were detected once. The ten largest account for roughly 0.66% of the sample. The trial excluded patients who had a history of autoimmune disease or who were on systemic immunosuppression. In every dose cohort, peripheral blood was drawn for TCR sequencing at baseline, cycle 4 day 1, and cycle 7 day 1. The samples were drawn from a first-in-human, open-label, multicenter phase I dose-escalation trial of ivuxolimab. Adults with locally advanced or metastatic melanoma, renal cell, hepatocellular, or head and neck squamous cell carcinoma were enrolled in the trial. Before TCR sequencing, CD4+ and CD8+ T cells were separately sorted from peripheral blood.

On this clone: No cognate antigen has been identified for it. No base quality values were provided; no much bigger clone lies one nucleotide off.

Trimming leaves V shorter by 6 bases and J shorter by 5 bases, with the junction holding 11 bases beyond the gene matches. In the germline V gene, CDR1 corresponds to KGHSH and CDR2 to LQKENI. Spanning cysteine to phenylalanine, the CDR3 consists of 15 amino acids. The entry retains the CDR3 DNA only, 45 bases that are in frame from base 1. Here the chain combines TRBV18 and TRBJ2-7; 9 central bases correspond to TRBD1. The sample was CD4+ or CD8+ T cells sorted from blood, taken in a trial of the OX40 agonist ivuxolimab. The source is an adult with an advanced solid tumor such as melanoma, head and neck, liver or kidney cancer. The bases read TGTGCCAGCTCTCCCACAGGGGGCGCAAGTAACGAGCAGTACTTC. The translation is CASSPTGGASNEQYF. This CDR3, with the reference TRBV18 and TRBJ2-7 proteins standing in past its ends, gives the full variable domain NAGVMQNPRHLVRRRGQEARLRCSPMKGHSHVYWYRQLPEEGLKFMVYLQKENIIDESGMPKERFSAEFPKEGPSILRIQQVVRGDSAAYFCASSPTGGASNEQYFGPGTRLTVT.